This T cell receptor beta chain was documented in a study of cytomegalovirus exposure and HLA in healthy donors. Study-wide results and limits: There were several of the most significant clusters that appeared linked to common viral pathogens in a later analysis.

13 Jbeta primers and 60 Vbeta primers were used for the PCR. Data came from immunoSEQ multiplex PCR; TCRdb stores just in-frame clones and leaves some out. The profile shows about 110,000 clones, 77% of them singletons. With respect to this clone: Antigen: not known.

In germline, CDR1 is MNHEY, CDR2 SVGAGI. The CDR3 has 15 amino acids. V trimming: 6 bases; J trimming: 2 bases; junction bases outside the gene matches: 6. The sequence came from a male donor in good health and CMV-seronegative. The chain carries TRBV6-5 and TRBJ2-2; 7 bases are a match to TRBD2. The sample comprised PBMCs. In DNA form, the CDR3 reads TGTGCCAGCAGCCCCGGGACTACCAACACCGGGGAGCTGTTTTTT. Translated, it gives CASSPGTTNTGELFF.